A selection of T cell receptor beta chains follows, all from one sample in a study of technical replicates of blood from several donors. Here immunoSEQ multiplex PCR was the method, and the copy in TCRdb shows in-frame clones only, minus some. The sample consists of about 13,000 clones, approximately 86% of them appearing once. The sequencing input was PBMCs. All receptors come from a human donor in good health. Both conserved end residues are part of each CDR3. Each record gives: D gene, V gene, clone size, J gene, CDR3 DNA, CDR3 protein. D genes are given only for firm matches. The size of a clone is reported for some rows only, either as once, few or many, or as a class for expanded clones.

>TRBD1|TRBV27|once|TRBJ1-2
TGTGCCAGCAGTTTACGGGACAGCTATGGCTACACCTTC
CASSLRDSYGYTF
>NA|TRBV11-3|NA|TRBJ2-7
TGTGCCAGCAGCTTAGGGCCTAGCTCCTACGAGCAGTACTTC
CASSLGPSSYEQYF
>TRBD1|TRBV18|once|TRBJ2-1
TGTGCCAGCTCTCACAGACAGGGGACGACCTACAATGAGCAGTTCTTC
CASSHRQGTTYNEQFF
>NA|TRBV27|NA|TRBJ2-1
TGTGCCAGCAGTTTCGGGGTCGGCTCCTACAATGAGCAGTTCTTC
CASSFGVGSYNEQFF
>NA|TRBV27|NA|TRBJ2-3
TGTGCCAGCAGTTTAAAAGGTGCGAGGACGCAGTATTTT
CASSLKGARTQYF
>NA|TRBV5-1|NA|TRBJ2-2
TGCGCCAGCAGCTTGGGACAGACGACCGGGGAGCTGTTTTTT
CASSLGQTTGELFF
>TRBD1|TRBV27|NA|TRBJ2-7
TGTGCCAGCAGTTGGGGACAGGGGTCCTACGAGCAGTACTTC
CASSWGQGSYEQYF
>NA|TRBV7-8|NA|TRBJ1-3
TGTGCCAGCAGCTTAGCTCCCATGACAGGCGGAAACACCATATATTTT
CASSLAPMTGGNTIYF
>TRBD2|TRBV27|NA|TRBJ2-1
TGTGCCAGCGCCCGGACTAGCGGAAGCTCCTACAATGAGCAGTTCTTC
CASARTSGSSYNEQFF
>NA|TRBV30|NA|TRBJ1-3
TGTGCCTGGAGTCTCGTAAACTCTGGAAACACCATATATTTT
CAWSLVNSGNTIYF
>TRBD1|TRBV5-1|NA|TRBJ1-4
TGCGCCAGCAGGGTTCAGCAGGGGGCCGGAGTTACTAATGAAAAACTGTTTTTT
CASRVQQGAGVTNEKLFF
>TRBD1|TRBV28|few|TRBJ2-5
TGTGCCAGCAGTTCTGGGACAGGGGGCGCGGAGACCCAGTACTTC
CASSSGTGGAETQYF
>TRBD1|TRBV25-1|NA|TRBJ1-1
TGTGCCAGCAGGGCCACAGGGGACACTGAAGCTTTCTTT
CASRATGDTEAFF
>TRBD2|TRBV6-4|NA|TRBJ2-3
TGTGCCAGCAGTGACTCAGCGGGAGCCACAGATACGCAGTATTTT
CASSDSAGATDTQYF